The next 8 T cell receptor beta chains were all read from a single sample in a study of T cell repertoires and HLA-DP antigens. TCRdb's table, derived via immunoSEQ multiplex PCR, lists solely in-frame clones and lacks some. The sample consists of over 60,000 clones, around 80% of them appearing once. The antigens of these receptors remain unknown. The sequenced sample was CD4+ T cells from PBMCs. The receptors were gathered from a man aged 60 to 69 in good health and CMV-seronegative.

The chain employs TRBV11-2 and TRBJ2-5; 7 nucleotides line up with TRBD1. The germline V gene has CDR1 SGHAT and CDR2 FQNNGV. The CDR3 contains 14 residues. J gave up 2 bases and V 5 bases, and 5 bases lay outside the gene matches. CDR3 in DNA: TGTGCCAGCAGCCGTCCGGGACAGCAAGAGACCCAGTACTTC. As protein: CASSRPGQQETQYF. The full variable domain, in which reference TRBV11-2 and TRBJ2-5 provide the parts outside the CDR3, is EAGVAQSPRYKIIEKRQSVAFWCNPISGHATLYWYQQILGQGPKLLIQFQNNGVVDDSQLPKDRFSAERLKGVDSTLKIQPAKLEDSAVYLCASSRPGQQETQYFGPGTRLLVL.

This clone was counted a single time. V is TRBV7-9 and J is TRBJ1-2; 7 bases agree with TRBD1. This CDR3 has 18 amino acids. Germline V CDR1 and CDR2: SEHNR, FQNEAQ (reference sequence). Unmatched junction bases numbered 17, after V lost 4 bases and J lost 3 bases. The CDR3 spells CASSSNAGTEISDYGYTF. CDR3 DNA: TGTGCCAGCAGCTCCAACGCCGGGACAGAGATTTCGGACTATGGCTACACCTTC.

The rearrangement joins TRBV6-5 to TRBJ2-1; no definite D call. The V gene lost 6 bases and the J gene lost 4 bases, with 4 bases spanning the gap. The CDR3 covers 11 residues. CDR1 and CDR2 (germline): MNHEY, SVGAGI. CDR3 in amino acids: CASREYNEQFF. DNA for the CDR3: TGTGCCAGCAGGGAGTACAATGAGCAGTTCTTC.

This sequence joins TRBV2 and TRBJ2-2, with D perhaps TRBD1 (6 bases). The V gene lost 10 bases and the J gene lost 3 bases, with 18 bases spanning the gap. This CDR3 comprises 15 residues. Germline loops: CDR1 SNHLY, CDR2 FYNNEI. Here the CDR3 DNA reads TGTGCCACTTCAAGGAACAGGGAAGACACCGGGGAGCTGTTTTTT. Protein: CATSRNREDTGELFF.

This clone turned up a few times. The rearrangement uses TRBV2 and TRBJ2-7; D is undetermined. There are 11 residues in the CDR3. CDR1 is SNHLY, CDR2 FYNNEI, per germline. V dropped 1 base and J dropped 5 bases, with 3 bases sitting between them. CDR3: CASSEVHEQYV. The CDR3 bases are TGTGCCAGCAGTGAAGTTCACGAGCAGTACGTC.

This chain joins TRBV5-8 and TRBJ1-4; D unresolved. The V and J ends lost 1 base and 7 bases respectively, with 11 bases between them. The CDR3 runs 14 residues. In germline, CDR1 is SGHTS, CDR2 YDEGEE. The CDR3 reads CASSLSPRREKLFF. CDR3 sequence (DNA): TGTGCCAGCAGCTTGTCCCCCCGACGTGAAAAACTGTTTTTT.

DNA of the CDR3: TGTGCCAGCAGCCCTCTAGCGGGGGGGCTTTACGAGCAGTACTTC. Translated, it gives CASSPLAGGLYEQYF. The rearrangement uses TRBV9 and TRBJ2-7, with 12 bases that match TRBD2. Germline CDR1 and CDR2: SGDLS and YYNGEE. The CDR3 is made up of 15 amino acids. Trimming at V came to 4 bases and at J to 4 bases, leaving 6 bases not matched to a gene. The complete variable domain, with remaining parts taken from reference TRBV9 and TRBJ2-7, reads DSGVTQTPKHLITATGQRVTLRCSPRSGDLSVYWYQQSLDQGLQFLIQYYNGEERAKGNILERFSAQQFPDLHSELNLSSLELGDSALYFCASSPLAGGLYEQYFGPGTRLTVT.

The chain has TRBV11-2 and TRBJ2-1; 11 nucleotides align to TRBD2. Unmatched junction bases numbered 2, after V lost 2 bases and J lost 8 bases. This CDR3 comprises 14 residues. The germline V gene encodes CDR1 SGHAT and CDR2 FQNNGV. CDR3 amino acids: CASSLLAGGDEQFF. The DNA for the CDR3 is TGTGCCAGCAGCTTACTAGCGGGGGGCGATGAGCAGTTCTTC.